One T cell receptor beta chain is described in this entry. Per the original methods: Counts of nucleated cells, estimated from reference gene primer amplification, were obtained. The assay was immunoSEQ multiplex PCR, and TCRdb's table has in-frame clones only and misses some. The DNA was the basis for D and trimming; V, J and clone size are from that table. The sample shows about 290,000 clones, 85% of them seen only once. This entry belongs to a study of blood T cell repertoires in COVID-19. Germline V lookup: CDR1 SGHRS, CDR2 YFSETQ. CDR3 size: 15 residues. Between the trimmed V and J ends, which lost 4 bases and 4 bases, there was a span of 18 bases.

Sequenced input: peripheral blood. The chain is built from TRBV5-1 and TRBJ2-7, with D perhaps matching TRBD2 (6 bases). This receptor was identified in a woman aged 50 to 60 with active or convalescent COVID-19. The CDR3 reads CASSPRDPSVYEQYF. DNA for the CDR3: TGCGCCAGCAGCCCGCGGGACCCAAGCGTATACGAGCAGTACTTC.